Listed below are T cell receptor beta chains from one sample, sequenced in a study of OX40 agonist ivuxolimab in advanced cancers. Libraries were prepared by immunoSEQ multiplex PCR; TCRdb keeps only in-frame clonotypes and omits some of them. The top ten hold 0.45% to 0.5% of the sample, which has under 110,000 clones, just over 90% seen once. Sequenced here: CD4+ or CD8+ T cells sorted from blood, sampled in a trial of the OX40 agonist ivuxolimab. The receptors derive from an adult with an advanced solid tumor such as melanoma, head and neck, liver or kidney cancer. Each CDR3 is given with its conserved first and last residue. The D gene is left open where the match is weak. A row's size may be missing; if present it is once, few, many or a size class.

d_call: TRBD1; clone_size: once; v_call: TRBV7-9; j_call: TRBJ2-7; cdr3_aa: CASSGDRGISYEQYF; cdr3_nt: TGTGCCAGCAGTGGAGACAGGGGGATATCCTACGAGCAGTACTTC
d_call: .; clone_size: .; v_call: TRBV18; j_call: TRBJ2-7; cdr3_aa: CASSYGVSYEQYF; cdr3_nt: TGTGCCAGCTCATACGGGGTTTCTTACGAGCAGTACTTC
d_call: .; clone_size: .; v_call: TRBV28; j_call: TRBJ2-3; cdr3_aa: CASRQGATDTQYF; cdr3_nt: TGTGCCAGCCGCCAGGGAGCGACAGATACGCAGTATTTT
d_call: .; clone_size: .; v_call: TRBV27; j_call: TRBJ1-1; cdr3_aa: CASSLLGNTEAFF; cdr3_nt: TGTGCCAGCAGTTTATTAGGGAACACTGAAGCTTTCTTT
d_call: .; clone_size: .; v_call: TRBV19; j_call: TRBJ2-3; cdr3_aa: CASKSPADTQYF; cdr3_nt: TGTGCCAGTAAAAGTCCGGCAGATACGCAGTATTTT
d_call: .; clone_size: .; v_call: TRBV27; j_call: TRBJ2-7; cdr3_aa: CASSSLSGQSVNYEQYF; cdr3_nt: TGTGCCAGCAGTTCCTTAAGTGGACAGAGTGTTAACTACGAGCAGTACTTC
d_call: TRBD2; clone_size: .; v_call: TRBV7-2; j_call: TRBJ2-5; cdr3_aa: CASSFSGGNQETQYF; cdr3_nt: TGTGCCAGCAGCTTTAGCGGGGGGAACCAAGAGACCCAGTACTTC
d_call: .; clone_size: once; v_call: TRBV28; j_call: TRBJ2-2; cdr3_aa: CASSLIRGPTTGELFF; cdr3_nt: TGTGCCAGCAGCCTGATTAGGGGCCCGACCACCGGGGAGCTGTTTTTT
d_call: TRBD1; clone_size: .; v_call: TRBV5-1; j_call: TRBJ2-5; cdr3_aa: CASSFNPGGSETQYF; cdr3_nt: TGCGCCAGCAGCTTTAACCCAGGGGGCTCAGAGACCCAGTACTTC
d_call: .; clone_size: .; v_call: TRBV19; j_call: TRBJ2-7; cdr3_aa: CASSIHQAAYEQYF; cdr3_nt: TGTGCCAGTAGTATTCACCAGGCCGCCTACGAGCAGTACTTC
d_call: TRBD2; clone_size: .; v_call: TRBV9; j_call: TRBJ2-2; cdr3_aa: CASSVGASGGSGELFF; cdr3_nt: TGTGCCAGCAGCGTAGGAGCTAGCGGGGGGTCCGGGGAGCTGTTTTTT
d_call: .; clone_size: few; v_call: TRBV6-6; j_call: TRBJ1-2; cdr3_aa: CASTLRDGYTF; cdr3_nt: TGTGCCAGCACCCTAAGGGACGGCTACACCTTC
d_call: TRBD1; clone_size: .; v_call: TRBV7-7; j_call: TRBJ2-5; cdr3_aa: CASSARQGRQETQYF; cdr3_nt: TGTGCTAGCAGCGCCAGACAGGGCCGCCAAGAGACCCAGTACTTC
d_call: .; clone_size: .; v_call: TRBV5-1; j_call: TRBJ1-2; cdr3_aa: CASSWGGSDGYTF; cdr3_nt: TGCGCCAGCAGCTGGGGAGGTAGTGATGGCTACACCTTC
d_call: .; clone_size: once; v_call: TRBV9; j_call: TRBJ1-6; cdr3_aa: CASSAIQGNSPLHF; cdr3_nt: TGTGCCAGCAGCGCTATACAGGGTAATTCACCCCTCCACTTT
d_call: .; clone_size: .; v_call: TRBV10-1; j_call: TRBJ2-3; cdr3_aa: CASRGHSGDTQYF; cdr3_nt: TGCGCCAGCAGGGGACATTCAGGGGATACGCAGTATTTT
d_call: .; clone_size: .; v_call: TRBV6-5; j_call: TRBJ1-1; cdr3_aa: CASSYWGSEAFF; cdr3_nt: TGTGCCAGCAGTTACTGGGGGTCTGAAGCTTTCTTT
d_call: .; clone_size: .; v_call: TRBV5-1; j_call: TRBJ1-2; cdr3_aa: CASSLATGLYGYTF; cdr3_nt: TGCGCCAGCAGCTTGGCGACTGGCCTCTATGGCTACACCTTC
d_call: TRBD2; clone_size: once; v_call: TRBV27; j_call: TRBJ2-1; cdr3_aa: CASSFLGLAGGPDEQFF; cdr3_nt: TGTGCCAGCAGTTTCCTGGGACTAGCGGGGGGGCCGGATGAGCAGTTCTTC
d_call: .; clone_size: .; v_call: TRBV7-2; j_call: TRBJ1-1; cdr3_aa: CASSLFQAGEAFF; cdr3_nt: TGTGCCAGCAGCTTATTTCAGGCAGGGGAAGCTTTCTTT